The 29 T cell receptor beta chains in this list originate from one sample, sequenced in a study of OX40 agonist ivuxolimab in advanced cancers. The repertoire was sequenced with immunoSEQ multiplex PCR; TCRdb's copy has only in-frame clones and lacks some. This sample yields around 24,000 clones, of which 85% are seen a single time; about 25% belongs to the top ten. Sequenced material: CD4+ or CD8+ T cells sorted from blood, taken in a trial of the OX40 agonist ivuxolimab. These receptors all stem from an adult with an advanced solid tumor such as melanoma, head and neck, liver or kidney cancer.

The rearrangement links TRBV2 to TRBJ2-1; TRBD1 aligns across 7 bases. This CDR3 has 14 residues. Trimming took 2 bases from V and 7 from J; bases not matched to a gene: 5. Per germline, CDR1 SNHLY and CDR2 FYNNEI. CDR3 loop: CASSERPGQNEQFF. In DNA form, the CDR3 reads TGTGCCAGCAGTGAACGGCCGGGACAGAATGAGCAGTTCTTC.

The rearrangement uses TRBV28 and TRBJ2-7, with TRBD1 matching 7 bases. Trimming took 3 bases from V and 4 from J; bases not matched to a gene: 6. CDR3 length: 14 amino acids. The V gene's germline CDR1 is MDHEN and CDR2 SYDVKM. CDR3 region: CASSFNRGVYEQYF. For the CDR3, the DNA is TGTGCCAGCAGTTTCAACAGGGGAGTATACGAGCAGTACTTC.

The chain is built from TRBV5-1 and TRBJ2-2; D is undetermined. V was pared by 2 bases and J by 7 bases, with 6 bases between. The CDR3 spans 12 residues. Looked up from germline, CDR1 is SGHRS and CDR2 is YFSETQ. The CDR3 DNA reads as TGCGCCAGCAGCTTAGGATTCGGGGAGCTGTTTTTT. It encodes CASSLGFGELFF. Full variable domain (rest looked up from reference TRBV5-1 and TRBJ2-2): KAGVTQTPRYLIKTRGQQVTLSCSPISGHRSVSWYQQTPGQGLQFLFEYFSETQRNKGNFPGRFSGRQFSNSRSEMNVSTLELGDSALYLCASSLGFGELFFGEGSRLTVL.

CDR3: CASSWGGYSNQPQHF. The CDR3 bases are TGTGCCAGCAGTTGGGGGGGGTATAGCAATCAGCCCCAGCATTTT. The chain recombines TRBV27 with TRBJ1-5; maybe TRBD1 (5 bases). CDR1 and CDR2 from the germline V gene are MNHEY and SMNVEV (reference sequence). CDR3 size: 15 residues. V dropped 4 bases and J dropped 0 bases, with 10 bases sitting between them.

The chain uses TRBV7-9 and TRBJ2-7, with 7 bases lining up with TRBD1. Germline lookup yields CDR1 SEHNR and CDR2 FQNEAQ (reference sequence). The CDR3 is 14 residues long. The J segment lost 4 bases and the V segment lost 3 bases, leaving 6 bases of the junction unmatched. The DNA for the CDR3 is TGTGCCAGCAGCTTGACAGGGTATGGTTACGAGCAGTACTTC. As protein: CASSLTGYGYEQYF. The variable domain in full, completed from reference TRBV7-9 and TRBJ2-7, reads DTGVSQNPRHKITKRGQNVTFRCDPISEHNRLYWYRQTLGQGPEFLTYFQNEAQLEKSRLLSDRFSAERPKGSFSTLEIQRTEQGDSAMYLCASSLTGYGYEQYFGPGTRLTVT.

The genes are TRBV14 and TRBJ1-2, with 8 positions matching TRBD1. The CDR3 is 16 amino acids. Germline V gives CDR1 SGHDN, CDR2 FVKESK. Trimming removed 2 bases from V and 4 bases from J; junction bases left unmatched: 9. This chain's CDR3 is CASSQSGQAGGYGYTF. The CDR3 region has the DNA TGTGCCAGCAGCCAATCGGGACAGGCAGGGGGCTATGGCTACACCTTC.

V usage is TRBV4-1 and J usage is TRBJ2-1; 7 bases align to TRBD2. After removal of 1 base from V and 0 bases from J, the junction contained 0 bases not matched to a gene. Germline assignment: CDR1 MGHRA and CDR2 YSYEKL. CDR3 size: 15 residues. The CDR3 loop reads CASSQGLASYNEQFF. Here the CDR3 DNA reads TGCGCCAGCAGCCAAGGACTAGCCTCCTACAATGAGCAGTTCTTC.

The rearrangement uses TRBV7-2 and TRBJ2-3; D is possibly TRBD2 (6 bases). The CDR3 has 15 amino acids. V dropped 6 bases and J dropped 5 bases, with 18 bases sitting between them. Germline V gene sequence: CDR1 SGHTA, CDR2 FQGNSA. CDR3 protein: CASRITTSILDTQYF. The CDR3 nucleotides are TGTGCCAGCAGAATAACAACTAGCATTCTAGATACGCAGTATTTT.

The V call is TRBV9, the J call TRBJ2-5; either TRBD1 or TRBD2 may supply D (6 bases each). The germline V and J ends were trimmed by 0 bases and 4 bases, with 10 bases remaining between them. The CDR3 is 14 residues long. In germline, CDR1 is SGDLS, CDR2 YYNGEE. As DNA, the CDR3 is TGTGCCAGCAGCGTAGTCTGGGGGGCAGAGACCCAGTACTTC. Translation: CASSVVWGAETQYF.

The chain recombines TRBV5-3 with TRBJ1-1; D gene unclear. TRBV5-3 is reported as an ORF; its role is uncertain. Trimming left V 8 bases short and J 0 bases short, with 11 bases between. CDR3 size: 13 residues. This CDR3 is CASSPFVNTEAFF. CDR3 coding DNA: TGTGCCAGCAGCCCCTTCGTGAACACTGAAGCTTTCTTT.

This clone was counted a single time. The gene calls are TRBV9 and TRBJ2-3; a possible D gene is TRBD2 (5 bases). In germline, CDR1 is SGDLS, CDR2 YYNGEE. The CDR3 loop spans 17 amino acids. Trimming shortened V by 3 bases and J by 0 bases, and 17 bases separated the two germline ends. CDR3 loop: CASSGRVVATSTDTQYF. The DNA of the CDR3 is TGTGCCAGCAGCGGGCGGGTGGTGGCCACTAGCACAGATACGCAGTATTTT.

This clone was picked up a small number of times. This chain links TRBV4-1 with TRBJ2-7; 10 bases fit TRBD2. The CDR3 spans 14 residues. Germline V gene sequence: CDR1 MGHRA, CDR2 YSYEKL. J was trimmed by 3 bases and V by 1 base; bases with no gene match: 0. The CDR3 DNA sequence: TGCGCCAGCAGCCAAGGGACTAGCGGCTACGAGCAGTACTTC. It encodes CASSQGTSGYEQYF.

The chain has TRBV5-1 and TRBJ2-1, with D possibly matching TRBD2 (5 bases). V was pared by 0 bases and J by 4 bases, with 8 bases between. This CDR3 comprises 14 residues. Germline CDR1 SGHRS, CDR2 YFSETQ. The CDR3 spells CASSLDGEYNEQFF. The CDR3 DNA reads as TGCGCCAGCAGCTTGGATGGGGAGTACAATGAGCAGTTCTTC.

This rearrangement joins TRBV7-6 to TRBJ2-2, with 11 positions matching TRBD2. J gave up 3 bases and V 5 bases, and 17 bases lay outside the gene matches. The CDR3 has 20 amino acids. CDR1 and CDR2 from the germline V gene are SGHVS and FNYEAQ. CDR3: CASSRLSGGALGSDTGELFF. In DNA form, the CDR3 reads TGTGCCAGCAGCAGACTTAGCGGGGGGGCATTAGGATCCGACACCGGGGAGCTGTTTTTT. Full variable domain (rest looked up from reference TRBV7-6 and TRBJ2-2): GAGVSQSPRYKVTKRGQDVALRCDPISGHVSLYWYRQALGQGPEFLTYFNYEAQQDKSGLPNDRFSAERPEGSISTLTIQRTEQRDSAMYRCASSRLSGGALGSDTGELFFGEGSRLTVL.

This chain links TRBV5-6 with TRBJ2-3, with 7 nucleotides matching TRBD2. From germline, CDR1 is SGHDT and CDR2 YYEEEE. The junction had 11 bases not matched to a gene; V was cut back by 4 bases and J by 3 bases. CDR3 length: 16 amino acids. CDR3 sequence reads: CASSPIRRGETDTQYF. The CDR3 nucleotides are TGTGCCAGCAGCCCTATAAGACGGGGGGAGACAGATACGCAGTATTTT. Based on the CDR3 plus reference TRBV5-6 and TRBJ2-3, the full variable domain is DAGVTQSPTHLIKTRGQQVTLRCSPKSGHDTVSWYQQALGQGPQFIFQYYEEEERQRGNFPDRFSGHQFPNYSSELNVNALLLGDSALYLCASSPIRRGETDTQYFGPGTRLTVL.

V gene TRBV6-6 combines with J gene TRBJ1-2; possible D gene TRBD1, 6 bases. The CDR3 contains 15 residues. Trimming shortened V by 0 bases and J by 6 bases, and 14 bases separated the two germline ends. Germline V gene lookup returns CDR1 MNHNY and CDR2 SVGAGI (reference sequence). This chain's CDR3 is CASSYSLGTTDGYTF. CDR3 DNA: TGTGCCAGCAGTTACTCTCTAGGGACAACCGATGGCTACACCTTC.

CDR3 nucleotide sequence: TGTGCCAGCAGTCCTTGGGCGACAGGGGGCCAGACCCAGTACTTC. It specifies CASSPWATGGQTQYF. J is TRBJ2-5 and V is TRBV27; the match to TRBD1 covers 10 bases. The V segment lost 5 bases and the J segment 6 bases; nucleotides outside the gene matches: 9. The germline V gene has CDR1 MNHEY and CDR2 SMNVEV (reference sequence). The CDR3 runs to 15 residues.

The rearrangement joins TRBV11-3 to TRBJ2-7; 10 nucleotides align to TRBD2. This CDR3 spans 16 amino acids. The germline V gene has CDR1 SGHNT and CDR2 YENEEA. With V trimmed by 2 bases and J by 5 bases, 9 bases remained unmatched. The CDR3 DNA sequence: TGTGCCAGCAGCTTAATGCCGACTAGCGGGCAAGACGAGCAGTACTTC. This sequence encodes CASSLMPTSGQDEQYF.

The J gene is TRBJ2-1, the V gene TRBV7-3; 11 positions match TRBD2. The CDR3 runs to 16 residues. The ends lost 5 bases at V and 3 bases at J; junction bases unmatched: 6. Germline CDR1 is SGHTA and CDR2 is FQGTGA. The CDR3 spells CASSVGTSGFYNEQFF. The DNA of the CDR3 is TGTGCCAGCAGCGTAGGGACTAGCGGATTCTACAATGAGCAGTTCTTC.

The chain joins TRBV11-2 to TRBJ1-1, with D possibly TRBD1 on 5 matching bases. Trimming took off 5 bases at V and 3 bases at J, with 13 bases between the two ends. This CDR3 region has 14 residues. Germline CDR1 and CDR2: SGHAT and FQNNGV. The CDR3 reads CASSPAGRYTEAFF. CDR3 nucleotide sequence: TGTGCCAGCAGCCCGGCAGGGAGATACACTGAAGCTTTCTTT.

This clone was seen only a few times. The CDR3 loop reads CASSAFSGGAYEQYF. CDR3 nucleotide sequence: TGTGCCAGCAGTGCCTTTAGCGGGGGGGCCTACGAGCAGTACTTC. This chain links TRBV25-1 with TRBJ2-7; TRBD2 aligns across 11 bases. Germline V lookup: CDR1 MGHDK, CDR2 SYGVNS. The CDR3 extends over 15 amino acids. J was trimmed by 2 bases and V by 4 bases; bases with no gene match: 4.

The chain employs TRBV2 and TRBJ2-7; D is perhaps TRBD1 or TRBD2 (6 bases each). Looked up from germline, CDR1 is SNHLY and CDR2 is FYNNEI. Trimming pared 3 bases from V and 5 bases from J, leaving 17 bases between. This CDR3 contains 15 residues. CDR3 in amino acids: CASSEEGGLGDEQYF. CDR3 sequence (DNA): TGTGCCAGCAGTGAGGAGGGGGGCCTGGGAGACGAGCAGTACTTC.

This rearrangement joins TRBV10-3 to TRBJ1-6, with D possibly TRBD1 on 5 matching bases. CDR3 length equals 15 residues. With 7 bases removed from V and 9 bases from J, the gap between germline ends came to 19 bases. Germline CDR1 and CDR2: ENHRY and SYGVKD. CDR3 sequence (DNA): TGTGCCATCAAAGAATCTCAGGGATCCAGTTCACCCCTCCACTTT. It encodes CAIKESQGSSSPLHF.

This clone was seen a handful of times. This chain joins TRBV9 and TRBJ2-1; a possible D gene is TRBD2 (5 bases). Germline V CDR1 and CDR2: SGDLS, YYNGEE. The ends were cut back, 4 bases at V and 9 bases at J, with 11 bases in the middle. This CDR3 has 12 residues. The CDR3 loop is CASSQPRGEQFF. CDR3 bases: TGTGCCAGCAGCCAGCCTCGGGGTGAGCAGTTCTTC.

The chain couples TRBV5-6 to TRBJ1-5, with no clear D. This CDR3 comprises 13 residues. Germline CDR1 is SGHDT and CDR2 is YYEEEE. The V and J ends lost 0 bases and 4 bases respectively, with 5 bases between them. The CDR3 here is CASSLDLNQPQHF. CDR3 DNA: TGTGCCAGCAGCTTGGACCTTAATCAGCCCCAGCATTTT.

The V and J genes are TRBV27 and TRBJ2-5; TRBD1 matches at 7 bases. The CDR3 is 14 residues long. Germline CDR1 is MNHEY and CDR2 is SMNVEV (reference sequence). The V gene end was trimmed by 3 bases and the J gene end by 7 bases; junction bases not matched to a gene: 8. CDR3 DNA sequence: TGTGCCAGCAGTTTTCTAGGGGGCGCGGGGACCCAGTACTTC. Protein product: CASSFLGGAGTQYF.

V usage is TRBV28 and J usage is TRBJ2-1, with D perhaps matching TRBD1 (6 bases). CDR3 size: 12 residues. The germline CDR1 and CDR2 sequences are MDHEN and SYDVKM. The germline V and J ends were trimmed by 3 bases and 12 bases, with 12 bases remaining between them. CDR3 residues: CASSLDRLGQFF. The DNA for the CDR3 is TGTGCCAGCAGTTTGGACAGATTAGGGCAGTTCTTC.

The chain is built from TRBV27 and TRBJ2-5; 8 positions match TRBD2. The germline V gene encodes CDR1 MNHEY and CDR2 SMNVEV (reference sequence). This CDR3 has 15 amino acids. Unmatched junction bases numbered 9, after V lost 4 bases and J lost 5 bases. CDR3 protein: CASSYVRGGSETQYF. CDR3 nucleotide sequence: TGTGCCAGCAGTTACGTCCGGGGGGGCTCGGAGACCCAGTACTTC.

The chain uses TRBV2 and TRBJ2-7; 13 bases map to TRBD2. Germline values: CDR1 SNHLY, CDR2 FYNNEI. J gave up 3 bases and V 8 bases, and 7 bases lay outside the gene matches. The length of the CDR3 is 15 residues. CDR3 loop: CASPGTSGMGYEQYF. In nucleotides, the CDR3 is TGTGCCAGCCCTGGGACTAGCGGGATGGGCTACGAGCAGTACTTC. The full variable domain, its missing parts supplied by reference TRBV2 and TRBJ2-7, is EPEVTQTPSHQVTQMGQEVILRCVPISNHLYFYWYRQILGQKVEFLVSFYNNEISEKSEIFDDQFSVERPDGSNFTLKIRSTKLEDSAMYFCASPGTSGMGYEQYFGPGTRLTVT.